The next 5 T cell receptor beta chains were all read from a single sample in a study of blood T cell repertoires in COVID-19. The method was immunoSEQ multiplex PCR; TCRdb's version includes in-frame clones alone and lacks a portion of them. The table lists about 200,000 clones, more than 70% of them singletons. Sequencing input: peripheral blood. These receptors were obtained from a middle-aged man with COVID-19, enrolled during active disease.

The rearrangement joins TRBV5-6 to TRBJ1-2, with D perhaps matching TRBD1 (5 bases). Trimming cost V 4 bases and J 8 bases, with 18 bases left between them. The germline gives CDR1 SGHDT, CDR2 YYEEEE. The CDR3 is 14 amino acids. The DNA of the CDR3 is TGTGCCAGCAGCATTGGTTGGGGCGCAAGGGGCTACACCTTC. It codes for CASSIGWGARGYTF.

The chain links TRBV27 to TRBJ2-7, with D possibly TRBD1 on 5 matching bases. Germline CDR1 MNHEY, CDR2 SMNVEV (reference sequence). The CDR3 is 12 amino acids. Trimming took 2 bases from V and 4 from J, leaving 6 bases between them. This chain's CDR3 is CASSLQGYEQYF. CDR3 bases: TGTGCCAGCAGTTTACAGGGTTACGAGCAGTACTTC.

This chain uses TRBV29-1 with TRBJ2-1; D is unresolved. Between the trimmed V and J ends, which lost 3 bases and 8 bases, there was a span of 14 bases. The CDR3 extends over 13 amino acids. Germline values: CDR1 SQVTM, CDR2 ANQGSEA. The CDR3 DNA reads as TGCAGCGTTGATCGTGGCAGGTCCGATGAGCAGTTCTTC. This encodes CSVDRGRSDEQFF.

The chain carries TRBV3-1 (or the pseudogene TRBV3-2) and TRBJ1-5; 7 bases agree with TRBD1. J gave up 5 bases and V 0 bases, and 4 bases lay outside the gene matches. The CDR3 is 15 residues long. Per the germline V gene, CDR1 is LGHDT and CDR2 is YNNKEL (reference sequence). CDR3 nucleotides: TGTGCCAGCAGCCAAGAAGTAGGGGGCCATCAGCCCCAGCATTTT. Its translation: CASSQEVGGHQPQHF.

The chain carries TRBV28 and TRBJ1-2; D is ambiguous. CDR1 and CDR2 (germline): MDHEN, SYDVKM. The CDR3 has 12 residues. V was clipped by 4 bases and J by 4 bases, with 7 bases between them. CDR3 DNA: TGTGCCAGCAGTTATTTATCCTATGGCTACACCTTC. Protein sequence: CASSYLSYGYTF.